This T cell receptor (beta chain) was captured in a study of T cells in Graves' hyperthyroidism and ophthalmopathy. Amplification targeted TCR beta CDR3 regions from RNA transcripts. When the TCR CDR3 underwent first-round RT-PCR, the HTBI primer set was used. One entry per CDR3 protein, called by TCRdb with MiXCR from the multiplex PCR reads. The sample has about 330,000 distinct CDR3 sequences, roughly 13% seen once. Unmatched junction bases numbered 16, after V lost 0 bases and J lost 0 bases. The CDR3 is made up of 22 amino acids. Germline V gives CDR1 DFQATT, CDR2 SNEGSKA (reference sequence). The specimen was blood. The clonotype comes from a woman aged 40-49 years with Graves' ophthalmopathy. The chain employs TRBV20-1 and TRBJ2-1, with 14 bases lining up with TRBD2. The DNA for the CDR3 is TGCAGTGCTAGAGACCCCCTGGGGACTAGCGGGAGCTTCTCTTACTCCTACAATGAGCAGTTCTTC. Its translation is CSARDPLGTSGSFSYSYNEQFF.